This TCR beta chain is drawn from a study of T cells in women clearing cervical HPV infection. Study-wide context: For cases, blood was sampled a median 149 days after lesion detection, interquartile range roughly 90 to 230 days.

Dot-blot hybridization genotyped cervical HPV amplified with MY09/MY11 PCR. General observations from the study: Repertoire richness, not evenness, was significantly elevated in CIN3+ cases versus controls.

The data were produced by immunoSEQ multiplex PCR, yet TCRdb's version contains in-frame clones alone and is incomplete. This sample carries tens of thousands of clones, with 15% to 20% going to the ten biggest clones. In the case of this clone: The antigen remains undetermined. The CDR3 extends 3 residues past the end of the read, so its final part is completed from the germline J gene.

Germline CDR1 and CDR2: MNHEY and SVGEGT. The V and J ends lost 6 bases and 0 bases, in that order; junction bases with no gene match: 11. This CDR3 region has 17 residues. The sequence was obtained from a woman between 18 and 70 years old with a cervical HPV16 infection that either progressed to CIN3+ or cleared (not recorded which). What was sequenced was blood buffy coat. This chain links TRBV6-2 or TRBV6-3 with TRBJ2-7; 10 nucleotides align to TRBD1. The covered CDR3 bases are TGTGCCAGCAGGCCGGGACAGGGGAAAGGGAACTCCTACGAG. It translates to CASRPGQGKGNSYE. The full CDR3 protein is CASRPGQGKGNSYEQYF.